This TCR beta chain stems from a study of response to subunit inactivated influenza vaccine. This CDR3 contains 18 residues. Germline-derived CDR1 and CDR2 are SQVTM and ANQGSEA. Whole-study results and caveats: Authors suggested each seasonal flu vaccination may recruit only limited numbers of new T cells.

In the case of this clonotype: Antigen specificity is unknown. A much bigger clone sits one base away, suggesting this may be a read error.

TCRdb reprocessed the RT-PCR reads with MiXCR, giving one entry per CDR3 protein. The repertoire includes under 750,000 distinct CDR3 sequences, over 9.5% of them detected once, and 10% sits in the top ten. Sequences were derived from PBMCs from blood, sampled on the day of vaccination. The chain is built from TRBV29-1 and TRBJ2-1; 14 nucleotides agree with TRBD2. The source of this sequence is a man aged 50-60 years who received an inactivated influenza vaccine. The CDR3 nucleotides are TGCAGCGTTGGGGGACTAGCGGGAGCATTAAGCTCCTACAAAGAGCAGTTCTTC. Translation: CSVGGLAGALSSYKEQFF.